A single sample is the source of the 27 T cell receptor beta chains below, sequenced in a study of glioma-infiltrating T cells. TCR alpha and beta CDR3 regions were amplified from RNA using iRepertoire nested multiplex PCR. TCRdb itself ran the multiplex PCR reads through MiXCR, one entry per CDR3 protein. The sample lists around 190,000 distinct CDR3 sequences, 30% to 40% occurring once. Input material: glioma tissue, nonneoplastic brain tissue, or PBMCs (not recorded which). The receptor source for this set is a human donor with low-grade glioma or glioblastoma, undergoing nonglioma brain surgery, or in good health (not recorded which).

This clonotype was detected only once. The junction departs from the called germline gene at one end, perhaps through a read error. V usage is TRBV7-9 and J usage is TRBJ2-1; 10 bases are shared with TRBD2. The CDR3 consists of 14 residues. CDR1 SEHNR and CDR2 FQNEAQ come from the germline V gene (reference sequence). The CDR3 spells CASSIAGGGYEQLF. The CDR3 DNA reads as TGTGCCAGCAGCATAGCGGGAGGTGGCTATGAGCAGCTCTTC.

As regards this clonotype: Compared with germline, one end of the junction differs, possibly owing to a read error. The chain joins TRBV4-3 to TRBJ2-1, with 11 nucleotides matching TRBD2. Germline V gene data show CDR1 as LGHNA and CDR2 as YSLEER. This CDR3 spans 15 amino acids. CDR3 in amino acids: CASGQGLAASNEQFF. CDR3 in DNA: TGCGCCAGCGGCCAGGGACTAGCGGCTAGCAATGAGCAGTTCTTC.

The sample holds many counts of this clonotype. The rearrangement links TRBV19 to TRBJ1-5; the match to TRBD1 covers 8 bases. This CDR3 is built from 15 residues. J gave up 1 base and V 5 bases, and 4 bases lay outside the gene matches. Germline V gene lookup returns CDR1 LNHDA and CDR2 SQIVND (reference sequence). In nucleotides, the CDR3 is TGTGCCAGTAGTCCACGGGACAGGAGCAATCAGCCCCAGCATTTT. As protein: CASSPRDRSNQPQHF.

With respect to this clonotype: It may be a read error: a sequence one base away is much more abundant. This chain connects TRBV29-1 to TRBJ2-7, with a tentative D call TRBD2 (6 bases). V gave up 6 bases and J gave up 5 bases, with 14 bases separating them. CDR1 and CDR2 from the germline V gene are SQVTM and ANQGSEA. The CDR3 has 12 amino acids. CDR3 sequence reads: CSVSRGNNEQYF. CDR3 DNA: TGCAGCGTCTCCCGGGGGAACAACGAGCAGTACTTC.

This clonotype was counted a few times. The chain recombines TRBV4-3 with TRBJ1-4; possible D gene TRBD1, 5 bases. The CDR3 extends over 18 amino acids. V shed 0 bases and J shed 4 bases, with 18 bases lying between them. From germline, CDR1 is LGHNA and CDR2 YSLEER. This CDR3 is CASSQEGLGAEDNEKLFF. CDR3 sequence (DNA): TGCGCCAGCAGCCAAGAAGGGCTAGGGGCAGAAGATAATGAAAAACTGTTTTTT.

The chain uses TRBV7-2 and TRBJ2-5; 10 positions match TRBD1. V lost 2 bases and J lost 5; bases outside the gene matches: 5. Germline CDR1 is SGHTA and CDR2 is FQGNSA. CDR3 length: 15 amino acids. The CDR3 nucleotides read TGTGCCAGCAGCTTATTCGGGACAGGGGCTGAGACCCAGTACTTC. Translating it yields CASSLFGTGAETQYF.

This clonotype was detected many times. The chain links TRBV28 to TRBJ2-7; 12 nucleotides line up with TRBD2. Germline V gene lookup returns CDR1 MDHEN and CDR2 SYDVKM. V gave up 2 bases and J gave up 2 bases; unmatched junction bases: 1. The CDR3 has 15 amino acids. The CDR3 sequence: CASSLTSGGTYEQYF. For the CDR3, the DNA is TGTGCCAGCAGTTTAACTAGCGGGGGGACCTACGAGCAGTACTTC.

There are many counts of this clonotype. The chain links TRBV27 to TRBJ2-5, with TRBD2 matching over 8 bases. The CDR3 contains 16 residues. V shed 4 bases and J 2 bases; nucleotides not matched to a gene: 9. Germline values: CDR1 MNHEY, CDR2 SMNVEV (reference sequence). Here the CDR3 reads CASSWYGSGIQETQYF. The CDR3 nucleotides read TGTGCCAGCAGTTGGTATGGTAGCGGGATTCAAGAGACCCAGTACTTC.

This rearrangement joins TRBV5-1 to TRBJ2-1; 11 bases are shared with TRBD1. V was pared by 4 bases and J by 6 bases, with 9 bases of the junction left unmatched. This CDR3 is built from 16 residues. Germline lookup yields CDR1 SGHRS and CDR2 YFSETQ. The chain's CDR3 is CASSAGTGGIGNEQFF. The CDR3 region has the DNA TGCGCCAGCAGCGCCGGGACAGGGGGTATTGGCAATGAGCAGTTCTTC.

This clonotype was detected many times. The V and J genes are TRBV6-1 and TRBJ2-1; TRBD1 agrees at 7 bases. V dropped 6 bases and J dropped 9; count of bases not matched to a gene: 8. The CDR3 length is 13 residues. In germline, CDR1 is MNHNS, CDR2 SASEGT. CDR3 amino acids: CASRRQGRREQFF. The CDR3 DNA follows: TGTGCCAGCAGGAGACAGGGTCGGCGTGAGCAGTTCTTC.

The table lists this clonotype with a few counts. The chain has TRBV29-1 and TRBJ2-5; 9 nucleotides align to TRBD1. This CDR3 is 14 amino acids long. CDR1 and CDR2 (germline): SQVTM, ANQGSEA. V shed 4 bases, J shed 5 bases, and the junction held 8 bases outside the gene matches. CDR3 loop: CSVALGQGWETQYF. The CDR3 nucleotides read TGCAGCGTTGCTTTGGGACAGGGCTGGGAGACCCAGTACTTC. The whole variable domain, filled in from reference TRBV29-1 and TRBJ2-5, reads SAVISQKPSRDICQRGTSLTIQCQVDSQVTMMFWYRQQPGQSLTLIATANQGSEATYESGFVIDKFPISRPNLTFSTLTVSNMSPEDSSIYLCSVALGQGWETQYFGPGTRLLVL.

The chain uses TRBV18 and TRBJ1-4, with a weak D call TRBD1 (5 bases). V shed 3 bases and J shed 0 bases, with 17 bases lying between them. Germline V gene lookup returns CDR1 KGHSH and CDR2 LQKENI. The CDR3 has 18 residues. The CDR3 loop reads CASSPETSGGATNEKLFF. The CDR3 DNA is TGTGCCAGCTCACCCGAAACTTCAGGAGGGGCAACTAATGAAAAACTGTTTTTT.

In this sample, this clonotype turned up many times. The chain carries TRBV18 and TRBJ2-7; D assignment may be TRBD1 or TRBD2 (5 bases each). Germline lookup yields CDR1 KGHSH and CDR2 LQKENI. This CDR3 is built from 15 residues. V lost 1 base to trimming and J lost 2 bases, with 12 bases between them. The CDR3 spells CASSPQQDGTYEQYF. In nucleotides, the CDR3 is TGTGCCAGCTCACCACAACAGGACGGGACCTACGAGCAGTACTTC.

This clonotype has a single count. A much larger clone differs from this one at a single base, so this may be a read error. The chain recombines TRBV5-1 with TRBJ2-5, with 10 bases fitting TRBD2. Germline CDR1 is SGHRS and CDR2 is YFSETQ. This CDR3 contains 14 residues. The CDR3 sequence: CASSLAGEQGTQYF. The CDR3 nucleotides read TGCGCCAGCAGCCTAGCGGGAGAACAAGGGACCCAGTACTTC.

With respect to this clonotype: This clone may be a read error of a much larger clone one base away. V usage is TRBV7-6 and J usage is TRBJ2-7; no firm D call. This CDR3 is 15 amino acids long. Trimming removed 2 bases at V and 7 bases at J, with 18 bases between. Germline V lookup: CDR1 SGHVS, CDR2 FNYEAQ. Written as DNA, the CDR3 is TGTGCCAGCAGCTTAACACCTAACTCCTACAATGAGCAGTACTTC. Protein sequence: CASSLTPNSYNEQYF.

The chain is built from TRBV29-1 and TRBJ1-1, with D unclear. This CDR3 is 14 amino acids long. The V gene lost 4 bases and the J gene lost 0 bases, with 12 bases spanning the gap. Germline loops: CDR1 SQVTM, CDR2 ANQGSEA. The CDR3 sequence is CSVAPTAMNTEAFF. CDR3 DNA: TGCAGCGTTGCCCCGACGGCTATGAACACTGAAGCTTTCTTT.

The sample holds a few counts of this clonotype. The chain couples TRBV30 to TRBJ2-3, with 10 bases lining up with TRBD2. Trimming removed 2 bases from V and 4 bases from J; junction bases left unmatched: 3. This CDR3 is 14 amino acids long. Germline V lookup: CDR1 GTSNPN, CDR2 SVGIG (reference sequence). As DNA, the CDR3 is TGTGCCTGGAGTTTAGCGGGAGGCGCAGATACGCAGTATTTT. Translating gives CAWSLAGGADTQYF.

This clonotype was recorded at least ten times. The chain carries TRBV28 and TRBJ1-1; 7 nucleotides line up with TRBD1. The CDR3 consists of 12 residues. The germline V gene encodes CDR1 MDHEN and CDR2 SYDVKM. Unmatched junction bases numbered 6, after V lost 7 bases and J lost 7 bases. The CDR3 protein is CASNRGNYEAFF. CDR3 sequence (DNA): TGTGCCAGCAACAGGGGAAACTATGAAGCTTTCTTT. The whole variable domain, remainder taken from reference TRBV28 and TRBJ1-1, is DVKVTQSSRYLVKRTGEKVFLECVQDMDHENMFWYRQDPGLGLRLIYFSYDVKMKEKGDIPEGYSVSREKKERFSLILESASTNQTSMYLCASNRGNYEAFFGQGTRLTVV.

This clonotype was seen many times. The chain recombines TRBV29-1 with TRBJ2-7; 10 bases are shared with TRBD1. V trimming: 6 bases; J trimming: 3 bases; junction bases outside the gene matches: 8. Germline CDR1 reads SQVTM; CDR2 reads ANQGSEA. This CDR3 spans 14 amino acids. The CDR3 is CSVDGQGGYYEQYF. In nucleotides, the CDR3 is TGCAGCGTCGATGGACAGGGGGGATACTACGAGCAGTACTTC.

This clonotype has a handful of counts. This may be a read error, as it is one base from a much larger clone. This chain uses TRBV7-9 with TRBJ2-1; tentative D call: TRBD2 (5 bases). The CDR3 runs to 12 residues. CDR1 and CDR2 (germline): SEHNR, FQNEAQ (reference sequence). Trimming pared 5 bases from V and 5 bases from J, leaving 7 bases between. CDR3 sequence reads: CASSRTDNEQFF. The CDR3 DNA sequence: TGTGCCAGCAGCCGGACTGACAATGAGCAGTTCTTC.

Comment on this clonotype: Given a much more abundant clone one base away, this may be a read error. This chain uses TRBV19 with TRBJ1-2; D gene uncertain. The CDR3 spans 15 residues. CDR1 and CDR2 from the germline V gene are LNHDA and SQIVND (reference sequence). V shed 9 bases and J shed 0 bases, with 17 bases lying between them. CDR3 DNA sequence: TGTGCCAGGATCCACCAGGACTTAGCTAACTATGGCTACACCTTC. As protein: CARIHQDLANYGYTF. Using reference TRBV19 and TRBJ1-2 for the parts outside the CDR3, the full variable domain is DGGITQSPKYLFRKEGQNVTLSCEQNLNHDAMYWYRQDPGQGLRLIYYSQIVNDFQKGDIAEGYSVSREKKESFPLTVTSAQKNPTAFYLCARIHQDLANYGYTFGSGTRLTVV.

CDR3 amino acids: CASFDRGGSGANVLTF. CDR3 nucleotides: TGTGCCAGCTTTGACAGGGGGGGCTCTGGGGCCAACGTCCTGACTTTC. The V gene is TRBV7-2, the J gene TRBJ2-6; 9 nucleotides agree with TRBD1. V lost 8 bases, J lost 0 bases, and 5 bases stayed unmatched. Per the germline V gene, CDR1 is SGHTA and CDR2 is FQGNSA. The CDR3 has 16 residues. The full variable domain, completed using reference TRBV7-2 and TRBJ2-6, is GAGVSQSPSNKVTEKGKDVELRCDPISGHTALYWYRQSLGQGLEFLIYFQGNSAPDKSGLPSDRFSAERTGGSVSTLTIQRTQQEDSAVYLCASFDRGGSGANVLTFGAGSRLTVL.

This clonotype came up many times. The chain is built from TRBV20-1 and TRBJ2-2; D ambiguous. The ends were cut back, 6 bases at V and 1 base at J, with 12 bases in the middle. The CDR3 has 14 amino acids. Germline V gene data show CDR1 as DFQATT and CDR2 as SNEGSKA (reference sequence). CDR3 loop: CSAHGPKNTGELFF. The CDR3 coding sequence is TGCAGTGCCCACGGCCCCAAGAACACCGGGGAGCTGTTTTTT.

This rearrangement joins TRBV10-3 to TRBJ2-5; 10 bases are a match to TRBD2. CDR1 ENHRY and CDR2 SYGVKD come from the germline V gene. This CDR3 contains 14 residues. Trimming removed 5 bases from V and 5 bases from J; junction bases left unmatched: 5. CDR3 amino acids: CAISSQTSGETQYF. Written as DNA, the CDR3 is TGTGCCATCAGTTCCCAGACTAGCGGGGAGACCCAGTACTTC.

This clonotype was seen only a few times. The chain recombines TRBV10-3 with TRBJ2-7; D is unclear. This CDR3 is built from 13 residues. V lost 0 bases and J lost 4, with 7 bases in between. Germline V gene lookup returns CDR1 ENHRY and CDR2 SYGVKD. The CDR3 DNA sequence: TGTGCCATCAGTGAGTCTGACCAGTACGAGCAGTACTTC. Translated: CAISESDQYEQYF.

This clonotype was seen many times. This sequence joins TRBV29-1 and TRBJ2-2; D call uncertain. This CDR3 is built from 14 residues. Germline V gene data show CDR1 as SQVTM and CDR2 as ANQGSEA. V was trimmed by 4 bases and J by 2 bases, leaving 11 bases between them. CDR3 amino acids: CSVGTGLNTGELFF. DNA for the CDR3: TGCAGCGTTGGAACTGGCCTAAACACCGGGGAGCTGTTTTTT.

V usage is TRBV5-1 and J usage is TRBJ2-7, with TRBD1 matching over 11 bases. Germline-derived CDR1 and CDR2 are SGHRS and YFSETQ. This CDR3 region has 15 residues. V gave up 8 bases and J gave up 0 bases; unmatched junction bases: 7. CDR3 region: CARSPGQGASYEQYF. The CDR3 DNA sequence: TGCGCCAGGAGCCCCGGACAGGGGGCCTCCTACGAGCAGTACTTC.